This T cell receptor beta chain was identified during a study of post-analysis software for immune sequencing data (dated by TCRdb to 2015 to 2017). Study-wide context: Recorded disease courses included relapsing-remitting, secondary progressive and progressive-relapsing multiple sclerosis, with some patients lacking subtype annotation. Patient repertoires were compared against roughly 11 previously published healthy control repertoires from donors aged 6 to 25 years. A subset of samples was prepared in parallel using single-end sample barcoding, then pooled and co-amplified after Illumina adapter ligation. What the authors observed across the whole study: Normalized Chao1 diversity was significantly lower in multiple sclerosis patients than controls, suggesting substantial peripheral T-cell clonal expansion. Significantly higher frequencies in patients than in controls were found for several TRBV segments, including TRBV5-6, TRBV5-1 and TRBV20-1. Direct clustering with F measure revealed strong co-clustering of samples prepared in the same batch, which led to a batch-effect correction. The multiple sclerosis patient group was slightly younger than the control group.

CDR1 SQVTM and CDR2 ANQGSEA are derived from the germline V gene. Deletion took 5 bases off V and 1 base off J, with a span of 12 bases between the germline ends. The CDR3 starts with the cysteine, ends with the phenylalanine, and has 13 residues. Only the CDR3 part of the read is kept: 39 bases, read in frame from the first base. This clonotype was found a few times. The antigen this receptor binds is unknown. Base-call qualities are not available, and no considerably larger clone is one nucleotide away. Libraries were constructed by PCR. The instrument given in TCRdb is Illumina HiSeq 2500. To reduce PCR and sequencing biases, unique molecular identifiers were incorporated into the TCR beta cDNA libraries. Every 1 to 10 million input T cells yielded some 500,000 cDNA molecules, meaning each molecule approximated one T cell. Patient libraries were prepared and sequenced with the same protocol used for the earlier healthy control dataset. Samples belonging to the same batch were prepared together, multiplexed and sequenced on a shared HiSeq lane. In the original analysis: MIGEC handled the raw barcoded reads, throwing out single-read molecular identifier groups before consensus assembly and CDR3 extraction. Clonotype tables were post-analysed with VDJtools, normalizing diversity by down-sampling all datasets to the smallest sample size. Repertoire overlap clustering matched CDR3 amino acid but not nucleotide sequences to correct batch-related cross-sample contamination. The raw public data were reprocessed by TCRdb itself: fastp quality trimming at Q25, MiXCR clonotype calling, in-frame beta chains only. All rows with the same CDR3 protein become a single entry with the most common DNA and genes. These V and J calls are TCRdb output, not the study's own analysis. The sample records about 820,000 distinct CDR3 sequences, roughly half of which are singletons. The ten largest clones represent over 4% of the sample.

To demonstrate the VDJtools post-analysis software, the study profiled TCR beta repertoires from the peripheral blood of around 13 young patients with multiple sclerosis. The patients with multiple sclerosis were children and adolescents between roughly 6 and 15 years of age. The V gene is TRBV29-1 and the J gene is TRBJ2-7, with the D gene uncertain. What was sequenced was blood. This TCR derives from a girl between 10 and 17 years old with multiple sclerosis. The CDR3 loop reads CSVLASSSYEQYF. The nucleotide sequence reads as follows: TGCAGCGTTTTGGCAAGTTCGTCCTACGAGCAGTACTTC.